This entry features one T cell receptor beta chain sequence. Per the authors' pipeline: Researchers report that nucleated cell counts were estimated from reference gene primer amplification. Profiled with immunoSEQ multiplex PCR; TCRdb holds only in-frame clones, not every one. That table gives V, J and clone size, and the DNA gave D and trimming. The sample lists 450,000 to 500,000 clones; about nine tenths were seen once. The entry originates in a study of blood T cell repertoires in COVID-19. Overall study: T cells, B-cell-depleted T cells, or PBMCs provided the cDNA or gDNA that served as material.

Germline V gene data show CDR1 as SGHAT and CDR2 as FQNNGV. Deletions cut 2 bases from V and 2 bases from J, with 15 bases between. The CDR3 has 16 residues. Each participant's cohort was designated according to participant-reported clinical history. The clonotype comes from a woman aged 18-29 years who had recovered from COVID-19. This chain connects TRBV11-2 to TRBJ2-5; TRBD1 might be the D (6 bases). The sample was PBMCs or T cells enriched from blood (not recorded which). CDR3 nucleotides: TGTGCCAGCAGCTTACAAGGGACACCTACTCAAGAGACCCAGTACTTC. Translated: CASSLQGTPTQETQYF.